This T cell receptor (beta chain) is from a study of beta chain features in type 1 diabetes. Only a few counts were recorded for this clone. Its antigen is as yet unknown. The sample carries other DNA sequences with the same CDR3. Each donor gave one heparinised blood draw averaging about 116 mL. The germline V gene encodes CDR1 SGHRS and CDR2 YFSETQ. V was shortened by 4 bases and J by 3 bases, with 14 bases between the two germline ends. There are 14 residues in the CDR3. Findings and caveats of the study: In type 1 diabetes patients, VDJ junctions had fewer insertions; deletions at these junctions were more frequent. For Type 1 diabetes patients, all four CD4+ subsets carried TCRB CDR3s that were moderately but significantly shorter.

Expressed TCRB transcripts were sequenced after all isolated RNA was converted to cDNA. The data were produced by immunoSEQ multiplex PCR, yet TCRdb's version contains in-frame clones alone and is incomplete. This sample carries around 250,000 clones, 25% to 30% of them seen once, and the ten largest clones take under 5%. Sequencing input: central memory CD4+ T cells from blood. The J gene is TRBJ2-7, the V gene TRBV5-1; D is possibly TRBD2 (6 bases). This TCR came from a young man in good health. CDR3 in DNA: TGCGCCAGCAGCCCCACCCGGGGGAGCTACGAGCAGTACTTC. Amino acids: CASSPTRGSYEQYF.